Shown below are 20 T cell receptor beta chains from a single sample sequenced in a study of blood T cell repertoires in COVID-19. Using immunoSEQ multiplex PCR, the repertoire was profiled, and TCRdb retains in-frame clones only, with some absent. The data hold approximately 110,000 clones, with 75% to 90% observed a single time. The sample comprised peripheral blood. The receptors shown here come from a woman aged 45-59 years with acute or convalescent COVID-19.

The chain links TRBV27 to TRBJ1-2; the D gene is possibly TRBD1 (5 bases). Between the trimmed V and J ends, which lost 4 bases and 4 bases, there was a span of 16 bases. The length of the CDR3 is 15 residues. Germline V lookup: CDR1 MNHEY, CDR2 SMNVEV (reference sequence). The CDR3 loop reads CASSSLGVSAYGYTF. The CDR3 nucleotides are TGTGCCAGCAGTTCCCTAGGGGTATCCGCCTATGGCTACACCTTC.

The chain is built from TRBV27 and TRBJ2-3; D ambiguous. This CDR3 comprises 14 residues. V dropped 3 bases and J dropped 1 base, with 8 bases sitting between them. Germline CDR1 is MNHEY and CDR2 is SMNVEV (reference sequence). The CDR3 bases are TGTGCCAGCAGTTTTGGTATAGGCACAGATACGCAGTATTTT. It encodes CASSFGIGTDTQYF.

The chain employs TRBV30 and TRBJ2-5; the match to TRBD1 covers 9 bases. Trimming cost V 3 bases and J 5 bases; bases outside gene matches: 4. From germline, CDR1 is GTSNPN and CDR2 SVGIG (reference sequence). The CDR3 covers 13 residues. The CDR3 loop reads CAWRKDRGETQYF. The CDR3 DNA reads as TGTGCCTGGAGGAAGGACAGGGGTGAGACCCAGTACTTC.

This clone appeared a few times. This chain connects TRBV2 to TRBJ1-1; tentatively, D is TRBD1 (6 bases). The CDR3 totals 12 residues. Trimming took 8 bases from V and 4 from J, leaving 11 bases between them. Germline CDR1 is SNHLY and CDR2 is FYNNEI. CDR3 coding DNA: TGTGCCAGCTCTACAGGGTTCACTGAAGCTTTCTTT. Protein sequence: CASSTGFTEAFF.

Here the CDR3 reads CASSSPIDRGNEKLFF. CDR3 nucleotides: TGTGCCAGCAGCTCACCCATCGACAGGGGCAATGAAAAACTGTTTTTT. The rearrangement links TRBV7-9 to TRBJ1-4; 8 bases agree with TRBD1. Germline CDR1 and CDR2: SEHNR and FQNEAQ (reference sequence). V dropped 4 bases and J dropped 5; count of bases not matched to a gene: 9. This CDR3 spans 16 amino acids.

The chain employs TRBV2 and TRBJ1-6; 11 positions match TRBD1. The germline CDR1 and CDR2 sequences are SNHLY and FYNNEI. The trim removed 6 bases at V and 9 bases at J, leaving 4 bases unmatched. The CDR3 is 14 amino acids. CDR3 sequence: CASRDRGQVSPLHF. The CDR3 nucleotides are TGTGCCAGCAGGGACAGGGGGCAGGTTTCACCCCTCCACTTT.

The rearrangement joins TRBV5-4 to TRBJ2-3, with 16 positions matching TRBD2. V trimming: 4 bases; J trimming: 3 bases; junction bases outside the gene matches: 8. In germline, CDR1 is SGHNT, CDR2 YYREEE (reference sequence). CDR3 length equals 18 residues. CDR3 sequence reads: CASSAGTSGRGRTDTQYF. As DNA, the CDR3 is TGTGCCAGCAGCGCAGGGACTAGCGGGAGGGGTAGGACAGATACGCAGTATTTT.

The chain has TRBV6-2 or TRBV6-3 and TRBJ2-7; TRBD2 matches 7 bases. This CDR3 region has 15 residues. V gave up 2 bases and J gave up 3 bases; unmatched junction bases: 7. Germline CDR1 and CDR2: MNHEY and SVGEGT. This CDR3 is CASSYGGGTLYEQYF. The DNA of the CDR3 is TGTGCCAGCAGTTACGGGGGGGGAACTCTCTACGAGCAGTACTTC.

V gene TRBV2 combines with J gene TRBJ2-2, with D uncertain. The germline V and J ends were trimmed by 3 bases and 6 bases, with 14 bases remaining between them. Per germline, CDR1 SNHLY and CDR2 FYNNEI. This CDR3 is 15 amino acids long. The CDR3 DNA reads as TGTGCCAGCAGTGATCTGGGCCCCATCGCCGGGGAGCTGTTTTTT. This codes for CASSDLGPIAGELFF. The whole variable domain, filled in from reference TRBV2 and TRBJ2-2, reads EPEVTQTPSHQVTQMGQEVILRCVPISNHLYFYWYRQILGQKVEFLVSFYNNEISEKSEIFDDQFSVERPDGSNFTLKIRSTKLEDSAMYFCASSDLGPIAGELFFGEGSRLTVL.

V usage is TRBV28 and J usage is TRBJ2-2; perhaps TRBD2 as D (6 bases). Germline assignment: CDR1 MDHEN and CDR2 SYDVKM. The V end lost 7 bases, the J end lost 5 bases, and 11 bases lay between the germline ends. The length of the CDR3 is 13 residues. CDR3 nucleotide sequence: TGTGCCAGCACTCAAGGAGGGACCGGGGAGCTGTTTTTT. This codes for CASTQGGTGELFF.

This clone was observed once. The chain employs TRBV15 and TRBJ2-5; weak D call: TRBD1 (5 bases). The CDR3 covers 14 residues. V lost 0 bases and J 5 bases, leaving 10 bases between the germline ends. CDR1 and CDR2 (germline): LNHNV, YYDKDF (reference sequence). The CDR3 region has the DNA TGTGCCACCAGCAGAGATCGGACAACGGAGACCCAGTACTTC. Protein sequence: CATSRDRTTETQYF.

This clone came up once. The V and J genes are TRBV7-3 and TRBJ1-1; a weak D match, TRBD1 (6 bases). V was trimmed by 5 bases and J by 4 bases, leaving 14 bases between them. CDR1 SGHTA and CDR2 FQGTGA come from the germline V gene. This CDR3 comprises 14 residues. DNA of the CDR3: TGTGCCAGCAGCGCGACAGGTCCGGGCACTGAAGCTTTCTTT. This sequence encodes CASSATGPGTEAFF.

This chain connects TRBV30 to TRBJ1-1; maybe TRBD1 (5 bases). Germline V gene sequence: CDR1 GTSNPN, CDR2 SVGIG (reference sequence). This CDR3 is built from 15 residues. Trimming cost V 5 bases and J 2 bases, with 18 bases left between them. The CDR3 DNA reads TGTGCCTGGTCCGAAGGGAGGGGCCTTAACACTGAAGCTTTCTTT. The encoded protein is CAWSEGRGLNTEAFF.

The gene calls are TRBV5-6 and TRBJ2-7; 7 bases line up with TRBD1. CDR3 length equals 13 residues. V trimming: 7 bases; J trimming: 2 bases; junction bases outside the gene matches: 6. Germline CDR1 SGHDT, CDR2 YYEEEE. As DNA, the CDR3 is TGTGCCAGCCGACAGGGAACCCCCTACGAGCAGTACTTC. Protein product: CASRQGTPYEQYF.

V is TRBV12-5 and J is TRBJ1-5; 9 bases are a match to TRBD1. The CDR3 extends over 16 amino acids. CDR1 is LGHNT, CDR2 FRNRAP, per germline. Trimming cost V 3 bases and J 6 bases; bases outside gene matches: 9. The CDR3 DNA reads TGTGCTAGTGGTTTTGGAGACAGGGGGAGGCCTCAGCCCCAGCATTTT. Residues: CASGFGDRGRPQPQHF. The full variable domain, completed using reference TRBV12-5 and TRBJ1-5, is DARVTQTPRHKVTEMGQEVTMRCQPILGHNTVFWYRQTMMQGLELLAYFRNRAPLDDSGMPKDRFSAEMPDATLATLKIQPSEPRDSAVYFCASGFGDRGRPQPQHFGDGTRLSIL.

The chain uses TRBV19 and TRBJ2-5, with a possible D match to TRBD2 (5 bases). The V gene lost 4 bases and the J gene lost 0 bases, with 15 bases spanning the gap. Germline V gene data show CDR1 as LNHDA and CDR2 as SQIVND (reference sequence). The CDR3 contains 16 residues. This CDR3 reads CASSNEAETYQETQYF. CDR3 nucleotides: TGTGCCAGTAGTAATGAAGCGGAGACGTACCAAGAGACCCAGTACTTC.

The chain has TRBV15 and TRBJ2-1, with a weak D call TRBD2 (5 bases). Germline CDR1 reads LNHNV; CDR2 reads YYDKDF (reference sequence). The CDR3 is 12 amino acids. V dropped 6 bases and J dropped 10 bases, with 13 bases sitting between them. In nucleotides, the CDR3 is TGTGCCACCAGGTACGACCGCGGGGAGCAGTTCTTC. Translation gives CATRYDRGEQFF.

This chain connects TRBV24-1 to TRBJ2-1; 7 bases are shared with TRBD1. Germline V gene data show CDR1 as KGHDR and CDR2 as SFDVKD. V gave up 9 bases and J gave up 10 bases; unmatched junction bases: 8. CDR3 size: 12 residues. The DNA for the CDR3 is TGTGCCACCTCGACAGGGTTCGGGGAGCAGTTCTTC. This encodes CATSTGFGEQFF.

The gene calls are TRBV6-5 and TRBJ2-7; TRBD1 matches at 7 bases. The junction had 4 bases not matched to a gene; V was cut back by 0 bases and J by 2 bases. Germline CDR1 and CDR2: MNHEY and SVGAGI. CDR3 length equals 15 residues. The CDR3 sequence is CASSYSGGGPYEQYF. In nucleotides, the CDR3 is TGTGCCAGCAGTTACTCAGGGGGCGGGCCCTACGAGCAGTACTTC.

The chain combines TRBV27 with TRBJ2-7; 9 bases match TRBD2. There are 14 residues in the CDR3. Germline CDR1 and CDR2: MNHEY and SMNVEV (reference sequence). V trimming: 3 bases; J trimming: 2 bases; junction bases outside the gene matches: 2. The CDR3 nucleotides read TGTGCCAGCAGTTTCGCGGGAGGGCCCTACGAGCAGTACTTC. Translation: CASSFAGGPYEQYF.